Listed below are T cell receptor beta chains from one sample, sequenced in a study of blood T cell repertoires in COVID-19. Some clones are missing from TCRdb's copy, which holds only in-frame ones; the method was immunoSEQ multiplex PCR. There are fewer than 130,000 clones in the sample; approximately 68% occur only once, and over 6% lies in the top ten. The sample consisted of peripheral blood. These TCRs come from a woman in her sixties with acute or convalescent COVID-19. The CDR3 runs from the conserved cysteine through the conserved F or W. D genes are given only for firm matches. Clone size is not always given. Where it is, it says once, few, many or a class for expanded clones.

j_gene: TRBJ2-1
d_gene: TRBD2
v_gene: TRBV11-3
abundance: NA
CDR3aa: CASSLGGVEQFF
CDR3nt: TGTGCCAGCAGCTTGGGGGGGGTCGAGCAGTTCTTC

j_gene: TRBJ1-5
d_gene: TRBD1
v_gene: TRBV6-5
abundance: NA
CDR3aa: CASKEGTGNQPQHF
CDR3nt: TGTGCCAGCAAGGAAGGGACAGGCAATCAGCCCCAGCATTTT

j_gene: TRBJ1-1
d_gene: NA
v_gene: TRBV29-1
abundance: NA
CDR3aa: CSVGDYYYTEAFF
CDR3nt: TGCAGCGTTGGGGACTATTACTACACTGAAGCTTTCTTT

j_gene: TRBJ2-2
d_gene: TRBD2
v_gene: TRBV11-2
abundance: few
CDR3aa: CASSLGLAGTGELFF
CDR3nt: TGTGCCAGCAGCTTAGGACTAGCGGGGACCGGGGAGCTGTTTTTT

j_gene: TRBJ2-3
d_gene: NA
v_gene: TRBV2
abundance: once
CDR3aa: CASSDGGRGAGDTQYF
CDR3nt: TGTGCCAGCAGTGATGGGGGCAGGGGCGCCGGAGATACGCAGTATTTT

j_gene: TRBJ2-3
d_gene: NA
v_gene: TRBV24-1
abundance: NA
CDR3aa: CATSDLGAGQDTQYF
CDR3nt: TGTGCCACCAGTGATTTGGGGGCAGGGCAAGATACGCAGTATTTT

j_gene: TRBJ1-5
d_gene: TRBD1
v_gene: TRBV19
abundance: once
CDR3aa: CASSIPHGRGLGNQPQHF
CDR3nt: TGTGCCAGTAGTATACCCCATGGCAGGGGGCTTGGCAATCAGCCCCAGCATTTT

j_gene: TRBJ1-1
d_gene: NA
v_gene: TRBV3-1/TRBV3-2
abundance: NA
CDR3aa: CASRDAGVYTEAFF
CDR3nt: TGTGCCAGCAGAGACGCAGGGGTATATACTGAAGCTTTCTTT

j_gene: TRBJ2-1
d_gene: TRBD2
v_gene: TRBV3-1/TRBV3-2
abundance: NA
CDR3aa: CASNGWTSGDNEQFF
CDR3nt: TGTGCCAGCAATGGTTGGACTAGCGGCGACAATGAGCAGTTCTTC

j_gene: TRBJ2-3
d_gene: TRBD1
v_gene: TRBV10-3
abundance: once
CDR3aa: CAIRSGQGAGTDTQYF
CDR3nt: TGTGCCATCAGGTCGGGACAGGGGGCTGGCACAGATACGCAGTATTTT

j_gene: TRBJ1-2
d_gene: NA
v_gene: TRBV18
abundance: NA
CDR3aa: CASSPAGAKDYGYTF
CDR3nt: TGTGCCAGCTCCCCGGCAGGGGCTAAGGACTATGGCTACACCTTC

j_gene: TRBJ2-5
d_gene: TRBD1
v_gene: TRBV18
abundance: NA
CDR3aa: CASSPFSRIRTGQETQYF
CDR3nt: TGTGCCAGCTCACCCTTCAGCAGGATTCGGACAGGCCAAGAGACCCAGTACTTC

j_gene: TRBJ1-5
d_gene: NA
v_gene: TRBV10-3
abundance: NA
CDR3aa: CAISREINQPQHF
CDR3nt: TGTGCCATCAGTAGGGAGATCAATCAGCCCCAGCATTTT

j_gene: TRBJ2-2
d_gene: NA
v_gene: TRBV6-5
abundance: NA
CDR3aa: CASTRVGELFF
CDR3nt: TGTGCCAGCACCAGGGTGGGGGAGCTGTTTTTT

j_gene: TRBJ2-5
d_gene: NA
v_gene: TRBV11-2
abundance: NA
CDR3aa: CASSLVGADQETQYF
CDR3nt: TGTGCCAGCAGCTTAGTAGGGGCAGACCAAGAGACCCAGTACTTC

j_gene: TRBJ1-5
d_gene: NA
v_gene: TRBV5-1
abundance: NA
CDR3aa: CASSLAPGVNNQPQHF
CDR3nt: TGCGCCAGCAGCTTGGCCCCAGGGGTTAACAATCAGCCCCAGCATTTT

j_gene: TRBJ1-6
d_gene: NA
v_gene: TRBV5-1
abundance: NA
CDR3aa: CASSVQYSYNSPLHF
CDR3nt: TGCGCCAGCAGCGTACAATACTCCTATAATTCACCCCTCCACTTT

j_gene: TRBJ2-3
d_gene: NA
v_gene: TRBV29-1
abundance: NA
CDR3aa: CSVPSHGRGVAQYF
CDR3nt: TGCAGCGTCCCCTCGCACGGCCGCGGGGTTGCGCAGTATTTT

j_gene: TRBJ2-3
d_gene: TRBD2
v_gene: TRBV7-9
abundance: NA
CDR3aa: CASSSFQRGASTSTDTQYF
CDR3nt: TGTGCCAGCAGCTCGTTCCAGCGGGGGGCAAGTACAAGCACAGATACGCAGTATTTT

j_gene: TRBJ1-1
d_gene: NA
v_gene: TRBV5-1
abundance: NA
CDR3aa: CASSRELDSSYQEAFF
CDR3nt: TGCGCCAGCAGCAGGGAATTGGACAGCTCTTATCAAGAAGCTTTCTTT

j_gene: TRBJ2-3
d_gene: NA
v_gene: TRBV7-2
abundance: NA
CDR3aa: CASSLLSAGAYTDTQYF
CDR3nt: TGTGCCAGCAGCTTATTATCGGCGGGGGCGTACACAGATACGCAGTATTTT

j_gene: TRBJ1-1
d_gene: NA
v_gene: TRBV24-1
abundance: NA
CDR3aa: CATSDLFQGQGAFF
CDR3nt: TGTGCCACCAGTGATTTGTTCCAGGGGCAGGGAGCTTTCTTT

j_gene: TRBJ1-5
d_gene: TRBD1
v_gene: TRBV2
abundance: NA
CDR3aa: CASLRDRGNQPQHF
CDR3nt: TGTGCCAGCTTACGAGACAGGGGCAATCAGCCCCAGCATTTT

j_gene: TRBJ1-3
d_gene: NA
v_gene: TRBV7-2
abundance: once
CDR3aa: CASSLTGTIYF
CDR3nt: TGTGCCAGCAGCTTAACAGGCACCATATATTTT

j_gene: TRBJ2-3
d_gene: NA
v_gene: TRBV29-1
abundance: NA
CDR3aa: CSASRGSTDTQYF
CDR3nt: TGCAGCGCCAGTCGGGGAAGCACAGATACGCAGTATTTT

j_gene: TRBJ1-3
d_gene: NA
v_gene: TRBV9
abundance: NA
CDR3aa: CASSVFRENSGNTIYF
CDR3nt: TGTGCCAGCAGCGTTTTCAGGGAAAACTCTGGAAACACCATATATTTT

j_gene: TRBJ1-2
d_gene: NA
v_gene: TRBV29-1
abundance: NA
CDR3aa: CSHSHGYTF
CDR3nt: TGCAGCCACAGCCATGGCTACACCTTC

j_gene: TRBJ2-7
d_gene: TRBD1
v_gene: TRBV7-6
abundance: NA
CDR3aa: CASSFKPGQVISYEQYF
CDR3nt: TGTGCCAGCAGTTTCAAACCGGGACAGGTGATCTCCTACGAGCAGTACTTC

j_gene: TRBJ1-2
d_gene: TRBD1
v_gene: TRBV7-8
abundance: NA
CDR3aa: CASSPEGGQGLRGYTF
CDR3nt: TGTGCCAGCAGCCCGGAGGGTGGACAGGGACTCCGGGGCTACACCTTC

j_gene: TRBJ1-2
d_gene: TRBD1
v_gene: TRBV28
abundance: NA
CDR3aa: CASSFPGQGAWGYTF
CDR3nt: TGTGCCAGCAGTTTCCCGGGACAGGGGGCATGGGGCTACACCTTC

j_gene: TRBJ1-3
d_gene: NA
v_gene: TRBV5-1
abundance: few
CDR3aa: CASSLGLEGNTIYF
CDR3nt: TGCGCCAGCAGCTTGGGTTTAGAGGGAAACACCATATATTTT

j_gene: TRBJ1-1
d_gene: NA
v_gene: TRBV6-2/TRBV6-3
abundance: NA
CDR3aa: CASSYSPGITEAFF
CDR3nt: TGTGCCAGCAGTTACTCCCCGGGGATCACTGAAGCTTTCTTT

j_gene: TRBJ2-2
d_gene: TRBD2
v_gene: TRBV7-9
abundance: NA
CDR3aa: CASSSQTSGGSLNTGELFF
CDR3nt: TGTGCCAGCAGCTCTCAGACTAGCGGGGGGTCTCTCAACACCGGGGAGCTGTTTTTT

j_gene: TRBJ1-6
d_gene: TRBD1
v_gene: TRBV28
abundance: NA
CDR3aa: CASSSDRIRSPLHF
CDR3nt: TGTGCCAGCAGTTCGGACAGGATTCGGTCACCCCTCCACTTT

j_gene: TRBJ2-7
d_gene: TRBD1
v_gene: TRBV28
abundance: once
CDR3aa: CASLANPGTGMTYEQYF
CDR3nt: TGTGCCAGCCTAGCCAACCCCGGGACAGGGATGACCTACGAGCAGTACTTC

j_gene: TRBJ1-4
d_gene: TRBD1
v_gene: TRBV25-1
abundance: NA
CDR3aa: CASSALEGALNEKLFF
CDR3nt: TGTGCCAGCAGTGCACTCGAGGGGGCCCTTAATGAAAAACTGTTTTTT

j_gene: TRBJ1-2
d_gene: TRBD1
v_gene: TRBV6-5
abundance: once
CDR3aa: CASSFYRGDYGYTF
CDR3nt: TGTGCCAGCAGTTTTTACAGGGGGGACTATGGCTACACCTTC

j_gene: TRBJ1-3
d_gene: NA
v_gene: TRBV7-9
abundance: once
CDR3aa: CASRPGVSLSGNTIYF
CDR3nt: TGTGCCAGCAGGCCAGGGGTATCCCTCTCTGGAAACACCATATATTTT

j_gene: TRBJ1-2
d_gene: TRBD1
v_gene: TRBV19
abundance: NA
CDR3aa: CASGRDRNYGYTF
CDR3nt: TGTGCCAGTGGCCGGGACAGGAACTATGGCTACACCTTC

j_gene: TRBJ1-6
d_gene: NA
v_gene: TRBV3-1/TRBV3-2
abundance: NA
CDR3aa: CASSRHSLEGGNSPLHF
CDR3nt: TGTGCCAGCAGCCGACATAGCTTGGAGGGTGGGAATTCACCCCTCCACTTT

j_gene: TRBJ2-7
d_gene: TRBD1
v_gene: TRBV28
abundance: NA
CDR3aa: CASSPGTGGPYEQYF
CDR3nt: TGTGCCAGCAGCCCCGGGACAGGGGGCCCCTACGAGCAGTACTTC

j_gene: TRBJ2-2
d_gene: TRBD1
v_gene: TRBV27
abundance: NA
CDR3aa: CASSFLGTGSTGELFF
CDR3nt: TGTGCCAGCAGTTTTCTGGGGACAGGGAGCACCGGGGAGCTGTTTTTT

j_gene: TRBJ1-1
d_gene: NA
v_gene: TRBV28
abundance: NA
CDR3aa: CASRPRGTEAFF
CDR3nt: TGTGCCAGCAGGCCCCGGGGCACTGAAGCTTTCTTT

j_gene: TRBJ1-1
d_gene: TRBD1
v_gene: TRBV7-3
abundance: few
CDR3aa: CASSLPGTGEAFF
CDR3nt: TGTGCCAGCAGCTTACCTGGGACAGGGGAAGCTTTCTTT

j_gene: TRBJ1-5
d_gene: NA
v_gene: TRBV4-1
abundance: NA
CDR3aa: CASSNEGVQPQHF
CDR3nt: TGCGCCAGCAGCAATGAGGGGGTGCAGCCCCAGCATTTT